The clone carrying this T cell receptor beta chain was detected once. Antigen: not known. Its ends do not fully match the called genes, so a read error is possible. Primers for the PCR totalled 60 Vbeta and 13 Jbeta. Original analysis: An analysis performed later counted around 80 million unique TCR beta chains (roughly 10 million of them shared). Profiling relied on immunoSEQ multiplex PCR, and the TCRdb table lists in-frame clones only, not all of them. V and J calls and clone size are given by that table; D and trimming were obtained from the DNA. The sample lists 80,000 to 90,000 clones, roughly 79% seen once, with 1.5% to 2% in the top ten. These data come from a study of cytomegalovirus exposure and HLA in healthy donors. The study, taken as a whole, reports: V- and J-gene trimming in TCR beta was tied to a missense DCLRE1C variant by an analysis performed later. TRBV6-2, TRBV6-3 and some other V segments were excluded as indistinguishable.

CDR1 is MNHNS, CDR2 SASEGT, per germline. The CDR3 totals 14 residues. The J gene is TRBJ1-1, the V gene TRBV6-1, with D possibly matching TRBD1 (5 bases). The sequencing input was PBMCs. The origin of this receptor is a woman younger than 45 in good health and CMV-seronegative. The CDR3 bases are TGTGTCAGCTCGATGGGAGGGGCGAACACTGAAGCTTTCTTT. Its protein is CVSSMGGANTEAFF.